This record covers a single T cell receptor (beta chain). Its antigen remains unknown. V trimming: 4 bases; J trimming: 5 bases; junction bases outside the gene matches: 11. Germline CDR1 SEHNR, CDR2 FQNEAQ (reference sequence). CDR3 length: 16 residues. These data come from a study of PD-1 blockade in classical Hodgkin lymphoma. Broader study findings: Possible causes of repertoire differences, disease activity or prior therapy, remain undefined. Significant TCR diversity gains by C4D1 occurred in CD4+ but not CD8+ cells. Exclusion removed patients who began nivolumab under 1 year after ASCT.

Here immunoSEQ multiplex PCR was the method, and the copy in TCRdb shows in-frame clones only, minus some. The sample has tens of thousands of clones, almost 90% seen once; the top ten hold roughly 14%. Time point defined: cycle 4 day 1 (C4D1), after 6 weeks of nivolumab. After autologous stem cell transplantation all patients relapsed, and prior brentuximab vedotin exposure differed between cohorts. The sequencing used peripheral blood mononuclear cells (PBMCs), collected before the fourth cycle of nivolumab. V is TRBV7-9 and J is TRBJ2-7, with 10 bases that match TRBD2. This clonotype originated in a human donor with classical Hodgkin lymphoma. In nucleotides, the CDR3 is TGTGCCAGCAGCTCCCCCCCGGGACTAGCGCGGCACGAGCAGTACTTC. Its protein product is CASSSPPGLARHEQYF.